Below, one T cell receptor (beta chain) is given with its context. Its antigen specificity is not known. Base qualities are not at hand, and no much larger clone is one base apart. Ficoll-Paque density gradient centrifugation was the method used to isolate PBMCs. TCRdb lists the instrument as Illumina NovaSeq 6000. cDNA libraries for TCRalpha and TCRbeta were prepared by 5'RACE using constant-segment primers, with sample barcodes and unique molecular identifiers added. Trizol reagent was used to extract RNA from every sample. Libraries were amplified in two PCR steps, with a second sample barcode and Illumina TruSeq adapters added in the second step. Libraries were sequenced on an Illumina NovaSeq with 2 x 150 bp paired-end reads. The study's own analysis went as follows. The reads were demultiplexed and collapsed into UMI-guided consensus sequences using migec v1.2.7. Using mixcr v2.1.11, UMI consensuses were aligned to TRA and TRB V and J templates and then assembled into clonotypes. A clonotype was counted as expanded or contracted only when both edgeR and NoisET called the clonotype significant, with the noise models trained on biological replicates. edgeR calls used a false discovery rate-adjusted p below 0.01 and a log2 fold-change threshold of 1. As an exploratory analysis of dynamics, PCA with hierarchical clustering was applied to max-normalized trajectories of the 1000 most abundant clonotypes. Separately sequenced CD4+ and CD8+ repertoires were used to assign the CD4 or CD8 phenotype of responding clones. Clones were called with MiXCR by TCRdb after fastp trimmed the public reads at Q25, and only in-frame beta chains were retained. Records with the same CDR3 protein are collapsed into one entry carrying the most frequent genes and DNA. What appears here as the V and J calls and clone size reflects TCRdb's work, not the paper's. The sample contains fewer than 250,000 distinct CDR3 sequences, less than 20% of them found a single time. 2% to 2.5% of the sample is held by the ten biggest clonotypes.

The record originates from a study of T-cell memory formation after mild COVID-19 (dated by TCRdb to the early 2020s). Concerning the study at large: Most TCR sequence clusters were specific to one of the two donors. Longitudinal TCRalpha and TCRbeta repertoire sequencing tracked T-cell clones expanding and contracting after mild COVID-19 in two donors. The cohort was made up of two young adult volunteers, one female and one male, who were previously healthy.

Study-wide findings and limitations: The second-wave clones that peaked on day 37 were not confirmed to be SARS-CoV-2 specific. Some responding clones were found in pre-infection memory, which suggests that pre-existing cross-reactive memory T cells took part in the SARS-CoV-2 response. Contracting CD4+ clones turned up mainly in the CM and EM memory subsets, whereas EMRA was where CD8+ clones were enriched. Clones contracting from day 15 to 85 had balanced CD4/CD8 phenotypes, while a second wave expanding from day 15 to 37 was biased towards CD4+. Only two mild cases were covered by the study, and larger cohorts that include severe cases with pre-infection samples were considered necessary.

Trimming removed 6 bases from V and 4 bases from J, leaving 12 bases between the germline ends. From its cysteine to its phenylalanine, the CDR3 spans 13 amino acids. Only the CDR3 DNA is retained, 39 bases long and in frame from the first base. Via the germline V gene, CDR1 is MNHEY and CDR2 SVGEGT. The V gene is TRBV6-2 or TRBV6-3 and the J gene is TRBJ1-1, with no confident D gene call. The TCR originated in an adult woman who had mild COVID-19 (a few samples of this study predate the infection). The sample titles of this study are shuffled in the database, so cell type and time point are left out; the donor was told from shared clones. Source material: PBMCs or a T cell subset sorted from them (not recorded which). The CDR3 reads CASRPRVITEAFF. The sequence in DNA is TGTGCCAGCAGACCAAGGGTAATCACTGAAGCTTTCTTT.